This T cell receptor (beta chain) was captured by sequencing in a study of patients and donors after allogeneic stem cell transplantation. TCRdb re-analysed the RT-PCR reads in MiXCR, keeping a single row per CDR3 protein. The sample yields about 960,000 distinct CDR3 sequences, 18% seen once. The ends lost 3 bases at V and 8 bases at J; junction bases unmatched: 9. The CDR3 contains 14 residues. Germline V gene lookup returns CDR1 SGHRS and CDR2 YFSETQ. This chain links TRBV5-1 with TRBJ1-2; 8 positions match TRBD1. The source material was blood, either unsorted or a sorted T cell fraction (not recorded which). The TCR originated in a human donor who was either an allogeneic HSCT recipient or a stem cell or donor lymphocyte infusion donor (not recorded which). It is not recorded whose cells these are; they may come from a transplant donor. The CDR3 protein is CASSYGQGVRGYTF. The CDR3 DNA reads as TGCGCCAGCAGCTACGGACAGGGTGTACGGGGCTACACCTTC.